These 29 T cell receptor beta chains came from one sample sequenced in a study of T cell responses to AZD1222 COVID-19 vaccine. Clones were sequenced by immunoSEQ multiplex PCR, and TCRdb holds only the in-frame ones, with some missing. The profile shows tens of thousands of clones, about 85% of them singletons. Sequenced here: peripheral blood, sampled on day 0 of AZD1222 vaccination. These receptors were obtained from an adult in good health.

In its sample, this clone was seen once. The CDR3 here is CASSGWHLNGASGNTIYF. In nucleotides, the CDR3 is TGTGCCAGTAGTGGTTGGCACCTAAATGGGGCTTCTGGAAACACCATATATTTT. This sequence joins TRBV19 and TRBJ1-3; the D gene is possibly TRBD1 (5 bases). The germline CDR1 and CDR2 sequences are LNHDA and SQIVND (reference sequence). The CDR3 sequence is 18 residues long. Trimming stripped 5 bases from V and 1 base from J, with 21 bases between. Full variable domain (missing parts from reference TRBV19 and TRBJ1-3): DGGITQSPKYLFRKEGQNVTLSCEQNLNHDAMYWYRQDPGQGLRLIYYSQIVNDFQKGDIAEGYSVSREKKESFPLTVTSAQKNPTAFYLCASSGWHLNGASGNTIYFGEGSWLTVV.

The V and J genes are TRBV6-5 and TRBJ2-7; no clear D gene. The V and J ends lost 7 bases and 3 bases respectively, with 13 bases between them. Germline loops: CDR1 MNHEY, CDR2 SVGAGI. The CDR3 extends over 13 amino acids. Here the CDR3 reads CASTLTDGYEQYF. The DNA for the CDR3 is TGTGCCAGCACCCTTACGGACGGCTACGAGCAGTACTTC.

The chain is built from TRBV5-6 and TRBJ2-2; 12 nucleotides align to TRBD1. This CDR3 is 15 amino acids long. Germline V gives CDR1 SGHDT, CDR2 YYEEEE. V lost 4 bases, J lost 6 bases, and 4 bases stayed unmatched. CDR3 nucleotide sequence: TGTGCCAGCAGCAGGGGACAGGGGGCGGCCGGGGAGCTGTTTTTT. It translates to CASSRGQGAAGELFF. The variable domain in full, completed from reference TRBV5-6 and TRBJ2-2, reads DAGVTQSPTHLIKTRGQQVTLRCSPKSGHDTVSWYQQALGQGPQFIFQYYEEEERQRGNFPDRFSGHQFPNYSSELNVNALLLGDSALYLCASSRGQGAAGELFFGEGSRLTVL.

The DNA of the CDR3 is TGTGCCAGCAGGCAGGCGGCGAATTCACCCCTCCACTTT. This translates into CASRQAANSPLHF. V and J are TRBV12-3 or TRBV12-4 and TRBJ1-6; D is unresolved. The CDR3 totals 13 residues. The ends were cut back, 6 bases at V and 7 bases at J, with 10 bases in the middle.

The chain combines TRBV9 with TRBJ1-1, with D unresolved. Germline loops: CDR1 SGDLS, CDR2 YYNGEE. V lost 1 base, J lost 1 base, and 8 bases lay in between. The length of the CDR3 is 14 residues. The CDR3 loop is CASSVLSENTEAFF. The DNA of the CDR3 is TGTGCCAGCAGCGTATTATCGGAGAACACTGAAGCTTTCTTT. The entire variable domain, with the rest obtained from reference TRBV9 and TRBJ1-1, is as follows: DSGVTQTPKHLITATGQRVTLRCSPRSGDLSVYWYQQSLDQGLQFLIQYYNGEERAKGNILERFSAQQFPDLHSELNLSSLELGDSALYFCASSVLSENTEAFFGQGTRLTVV.

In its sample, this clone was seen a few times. CDR3 loop: CASSLVPNTGELFF. Written as DNA, the CDR3 is TGTGCCAGCAGCTTGGTGCCGAACACCGGGGAGCTGTTTTTT. The rearrangement uses TRBV5-6 and TRBJ2-2; D gene uncertain. The CDR3 contains 14 residues. Trimming cost V 0 bases and J 0 bases, with 3 bases left between them. Germline CDR1 is SGHDT and CDR2 is YYEEEE.

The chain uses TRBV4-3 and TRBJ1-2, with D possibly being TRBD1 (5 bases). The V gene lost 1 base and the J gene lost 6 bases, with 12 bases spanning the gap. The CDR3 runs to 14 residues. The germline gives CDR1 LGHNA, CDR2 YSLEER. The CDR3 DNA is TGCGCCAGCAGCCAAGGTTCGGGAGGGGATGGCTACACCTTC. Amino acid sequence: CASSQGSGGDGYTF.

In DNA, the CDR3 is TGTGCCAGCATTTCGGGACAGGGAGGGGGCTACACCTTC. Translating it yields CASISGQGGGYTF. This chain links TRBV28 with TRBJ1-2; 9 bases line up with TRBD1. V lost 7 bases and J lost 8; bases outside the gene matches: 8. This CDR3 region has 13 residues. The germline V gene encodes CDR1 MDHEN and CDR2 SYDVKM.

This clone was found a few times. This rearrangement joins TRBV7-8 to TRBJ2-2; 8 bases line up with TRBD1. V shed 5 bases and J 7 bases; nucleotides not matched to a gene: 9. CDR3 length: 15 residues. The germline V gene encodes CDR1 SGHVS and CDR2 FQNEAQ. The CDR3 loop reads CASSPRQGAGGELFF. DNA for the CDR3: TGTGCCAGCAGCCCCCGGCAGGGGGCAGGCGGGGAGCTGTTTTTT.

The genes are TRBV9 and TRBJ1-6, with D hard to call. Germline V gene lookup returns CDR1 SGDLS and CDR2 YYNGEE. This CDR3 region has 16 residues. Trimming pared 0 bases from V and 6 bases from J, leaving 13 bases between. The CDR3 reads CASSVVGRRVNSPLHF. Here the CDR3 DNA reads TGTGCCAGCAGCGTAGTAGGCAGGCGGGTTAATTCACCCCTCCACTTT.

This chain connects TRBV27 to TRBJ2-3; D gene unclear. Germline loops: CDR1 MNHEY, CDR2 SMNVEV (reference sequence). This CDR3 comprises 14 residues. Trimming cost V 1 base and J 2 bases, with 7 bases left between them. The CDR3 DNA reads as TGTGCCAGCAGTTTATATTGGGTCACAGATACGCAGTATTTT. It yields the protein CASSLYWVTDTQYF.

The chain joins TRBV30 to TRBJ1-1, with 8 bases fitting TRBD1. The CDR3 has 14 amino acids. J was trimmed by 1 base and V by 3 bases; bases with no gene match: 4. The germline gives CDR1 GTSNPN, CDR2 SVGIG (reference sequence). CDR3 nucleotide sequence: TGTGCCTGGAGCCGAGGGACAGGGAACACTGAAGCTTTCTTT. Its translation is CAWSRGTGNTEAFF.

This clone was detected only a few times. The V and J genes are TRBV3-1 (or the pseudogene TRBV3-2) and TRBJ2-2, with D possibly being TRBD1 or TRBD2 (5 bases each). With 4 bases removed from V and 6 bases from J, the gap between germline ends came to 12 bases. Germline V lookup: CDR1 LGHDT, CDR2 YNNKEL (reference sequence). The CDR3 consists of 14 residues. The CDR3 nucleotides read TGTGCCAGCAGCCCGACGGGGCCCGCCGGGGAGCTGTTTTTT. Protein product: CASSPTGPAGELFF.

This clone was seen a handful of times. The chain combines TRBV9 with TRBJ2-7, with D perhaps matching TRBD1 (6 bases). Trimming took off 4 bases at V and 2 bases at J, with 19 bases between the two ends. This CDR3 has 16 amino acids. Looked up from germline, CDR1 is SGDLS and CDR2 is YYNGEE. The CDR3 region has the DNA TGTGCCAGCAGCCTAACCGGACAGCAGCTTCCCTACGAGCAGTACTTC. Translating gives CASSLTGQQLPYEQYF. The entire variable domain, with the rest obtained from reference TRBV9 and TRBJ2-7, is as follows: DSGVTQTPKHLITATGQRVTLRCSPRSGDLSVYWYQQSLDQGLQFLIQYYNGEERAKGNILERFSAQQFPDLHSELNLSSLELGDSALYFCASSLTGQQLPYEQYFGPGTRLTVT.

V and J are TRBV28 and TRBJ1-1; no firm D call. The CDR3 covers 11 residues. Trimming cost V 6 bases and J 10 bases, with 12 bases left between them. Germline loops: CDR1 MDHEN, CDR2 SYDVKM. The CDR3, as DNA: TGTGCCAGCAGCGGGCTGTTGGTAGCTTTCTTT. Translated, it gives CASSGLLVAFF.

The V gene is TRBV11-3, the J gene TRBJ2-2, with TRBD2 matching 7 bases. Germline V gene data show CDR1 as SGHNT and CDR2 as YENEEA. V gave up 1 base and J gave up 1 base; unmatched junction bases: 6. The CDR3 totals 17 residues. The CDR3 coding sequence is TGTGCCAGCAGCTTAGTCGGCCAGCGGGGGAACACCGGGGAGCTGTTTTTT. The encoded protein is CASSLVGQRGNTGELFF.

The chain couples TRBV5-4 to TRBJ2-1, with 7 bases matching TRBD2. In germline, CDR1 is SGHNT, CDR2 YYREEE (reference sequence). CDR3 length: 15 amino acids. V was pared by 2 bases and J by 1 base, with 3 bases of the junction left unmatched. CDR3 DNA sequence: TGTGCCAGCAGCTTCCACGGGGGGTCCTACAATGAGCAGTTCTTC. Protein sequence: CASSFHGGSYNEQFF.

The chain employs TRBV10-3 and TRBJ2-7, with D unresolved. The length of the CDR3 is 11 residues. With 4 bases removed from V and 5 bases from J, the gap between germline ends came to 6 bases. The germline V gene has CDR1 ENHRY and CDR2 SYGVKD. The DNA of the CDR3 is TGTGCCATCAGTGCTGGGGACGAGCAGTACTTC. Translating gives CAISAGDEQYF.

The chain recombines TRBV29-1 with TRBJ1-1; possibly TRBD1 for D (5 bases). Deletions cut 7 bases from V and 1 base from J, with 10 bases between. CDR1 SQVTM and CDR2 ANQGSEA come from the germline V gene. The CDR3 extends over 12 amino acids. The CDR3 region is CSAPTANTEAFF. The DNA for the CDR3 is TGCAGCGCCCCGACAGCGAACACTGAAGCTTTCTTT. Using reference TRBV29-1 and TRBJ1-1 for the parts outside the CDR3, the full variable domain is SAVISQKPSRDICQRGTSLTIQCQVDSQVTMMFWYRQQPGQSLTLIATANQGSEATYESGFVIDKFPISRPNLTFSTLTVSNMSPEDSSIYLCSAPTANTEAFFGQGTRLTVV.

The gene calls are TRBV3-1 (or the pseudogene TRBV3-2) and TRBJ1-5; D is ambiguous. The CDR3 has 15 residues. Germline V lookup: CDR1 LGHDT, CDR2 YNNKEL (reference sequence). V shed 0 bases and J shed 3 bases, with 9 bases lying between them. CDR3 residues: CASSQDLGFNQPQHF. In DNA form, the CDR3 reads TGTGCCAGCAGCCAAGATTTGGGGTTCAATCAGCCCCAGCATTTT.

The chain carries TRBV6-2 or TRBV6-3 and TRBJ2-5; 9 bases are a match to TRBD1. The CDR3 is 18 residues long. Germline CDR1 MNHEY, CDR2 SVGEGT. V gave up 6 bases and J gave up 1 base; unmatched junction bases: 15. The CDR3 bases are TGTGCCAGCAGCACGGGACAGGGTTTTTTCGTCGCCCAAGAGACCCAGTACTTC. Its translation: CASSTGQGFFVAQETQYF.

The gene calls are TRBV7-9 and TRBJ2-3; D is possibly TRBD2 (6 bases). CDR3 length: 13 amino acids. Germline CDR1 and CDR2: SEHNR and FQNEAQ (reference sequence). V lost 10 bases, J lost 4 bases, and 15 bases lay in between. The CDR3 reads CAIGTEGADTQYF. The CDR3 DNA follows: TGTGCCATAGGGACGGAGGGCGCAGATACGCAGTATTTT.

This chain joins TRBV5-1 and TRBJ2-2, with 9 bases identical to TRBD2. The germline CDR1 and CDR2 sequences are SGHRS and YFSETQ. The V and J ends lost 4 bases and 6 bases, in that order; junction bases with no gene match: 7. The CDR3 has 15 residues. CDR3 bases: TGCGCCAGCAGCACGGGACTAGCAAGCGCCGGGGAGCTGTTTTTT. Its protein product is CASSTGLASAGELFF.

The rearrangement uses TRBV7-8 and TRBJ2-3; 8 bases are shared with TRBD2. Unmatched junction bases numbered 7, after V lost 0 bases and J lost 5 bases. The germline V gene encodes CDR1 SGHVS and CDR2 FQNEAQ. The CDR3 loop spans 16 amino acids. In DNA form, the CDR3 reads TGTGCCAGCAGCTTAGCGGATAGCGGGGCCGGAGATACGCAGTATTTT. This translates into CASSLADSGAGDTQYF. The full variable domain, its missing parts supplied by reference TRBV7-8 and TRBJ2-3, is GAGVSQSPRYKVAKRGQDVALRCDPISGHVSLFWYQQALGQGPEFLTYFQNEAQLDKSGLPSDRFFAERPEGSVSTLKIQRTQQEDSAVYLCASSLADSGAGDTQYFGPGTRLTVL.

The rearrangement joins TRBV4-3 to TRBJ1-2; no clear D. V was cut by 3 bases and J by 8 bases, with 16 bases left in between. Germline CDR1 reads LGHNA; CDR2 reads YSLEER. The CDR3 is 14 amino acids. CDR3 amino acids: CASSHPERLGGYTF. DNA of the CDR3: TGCGCCAGCAGCCACCCCGAAAGGCTGGGAGGCTACACCTTC.

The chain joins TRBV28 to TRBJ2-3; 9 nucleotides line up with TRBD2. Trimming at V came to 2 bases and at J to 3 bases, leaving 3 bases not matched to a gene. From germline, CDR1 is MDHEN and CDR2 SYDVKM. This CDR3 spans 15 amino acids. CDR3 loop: CASSLGGLATDTQYF. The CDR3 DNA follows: TGTGCCAGCAGTTTAGGGGGACTAGCAACAGATACGCAGTATTTT.

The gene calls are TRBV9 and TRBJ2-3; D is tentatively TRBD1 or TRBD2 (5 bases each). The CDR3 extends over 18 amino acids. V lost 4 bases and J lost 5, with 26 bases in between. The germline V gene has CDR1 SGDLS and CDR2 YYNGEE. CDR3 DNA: TGTGCCAGCAGCACCCCCGCCGGGGCCCCTTTTAAGGGAGATACGCAGTATTTT. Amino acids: CASSTPAGAPFKGDTQYF.

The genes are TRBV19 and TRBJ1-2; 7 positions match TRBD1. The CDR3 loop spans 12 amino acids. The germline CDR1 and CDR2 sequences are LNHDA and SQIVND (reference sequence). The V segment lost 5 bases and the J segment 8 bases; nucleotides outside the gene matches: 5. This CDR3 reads CASSDRDRGYTF. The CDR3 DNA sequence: TGTGCCAGTAGTGACAGGGATCGCGGCTACACCTTC.

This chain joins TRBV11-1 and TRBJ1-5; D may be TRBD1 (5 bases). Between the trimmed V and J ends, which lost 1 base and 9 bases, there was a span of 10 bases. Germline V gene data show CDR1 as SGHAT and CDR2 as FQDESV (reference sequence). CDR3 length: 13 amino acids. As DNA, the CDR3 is TGTGCCAGCAGCTTAGGTTCGGGGCTGCCCCAGCATTTT. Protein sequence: CASSLGSGLPQHF.